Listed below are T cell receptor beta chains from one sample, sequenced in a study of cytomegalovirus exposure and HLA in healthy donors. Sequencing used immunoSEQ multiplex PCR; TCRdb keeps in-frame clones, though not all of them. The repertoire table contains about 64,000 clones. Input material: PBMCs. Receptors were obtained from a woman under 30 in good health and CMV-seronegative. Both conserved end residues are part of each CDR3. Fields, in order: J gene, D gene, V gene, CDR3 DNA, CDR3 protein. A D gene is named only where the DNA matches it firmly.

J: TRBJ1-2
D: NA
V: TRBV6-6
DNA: TGTGCCAGCAGTCCGGGGTCCCCCTATGGCTACACCTTC
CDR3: CASSPGSPYGYTF

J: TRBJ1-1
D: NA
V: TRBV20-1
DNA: TGCAGTGCTAGGGGGGGCACTGAAGCTTTCTTT
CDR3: CSARGGTEAFF

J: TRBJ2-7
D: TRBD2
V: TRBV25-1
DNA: TGTGCCAGCAGTGATGGGCGGGGGGGAGCCTACGAGCAGTACTTC
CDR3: CASSDGRGGAYEQYF

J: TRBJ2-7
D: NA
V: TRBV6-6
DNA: TGTGCCAGCAGTTACGGTACAGGGCCCTACGAGCAGTACTTC
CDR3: CASSYGTGPYEQYF

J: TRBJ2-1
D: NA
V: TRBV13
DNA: TGTGCCAGCAGCTTAGGCCTTAATGAGCAGTTCTTC
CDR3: CASSLGLNEQFF

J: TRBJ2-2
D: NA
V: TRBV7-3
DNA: TGTGCCAGCAGCTTACGGGGTTTGAGGGAGACCGGGGAGCTGTTTTTT
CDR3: CASSLRGLRETGELFF

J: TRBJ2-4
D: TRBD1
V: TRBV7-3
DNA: TGTGCCAGCAGCTTAGCCCCGGGACAGCCACAGTACTTC
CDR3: CASSLAPGQPQYF

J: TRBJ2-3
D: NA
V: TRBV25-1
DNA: TGTGCCAGCACCGAACGCGGGAGCACAGATACGCAGTATTTT
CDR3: CASTERGSTDTQYF

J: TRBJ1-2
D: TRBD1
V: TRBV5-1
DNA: TGCGCCAGTTCCATGGGGACAGACTATGGCTACACCTTC
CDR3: CASSMGTDYGYTF

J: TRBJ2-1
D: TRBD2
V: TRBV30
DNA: TGTGCCTGGAGTCGGAGGGCGGGACTAGCGGGAGGCTCCGACAATGAGCAGTTCTTC
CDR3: CAWSRRAGLAGGSDNEQFF

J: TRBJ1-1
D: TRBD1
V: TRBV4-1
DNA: TGCGCCAGCAGCCACAATCTACTGACAGGGACGAACACTGAAGCTTTCTTT
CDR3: CASSHNLLTGTNTEAFF

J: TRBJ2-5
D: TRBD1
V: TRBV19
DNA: TGTGCCAGTAGTACCCCACCGGGACAGGGGTCCGGGGAGACCCAGTACTTC
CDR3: CASSTPPGQGSGETQYF

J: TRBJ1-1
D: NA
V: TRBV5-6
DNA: TGTGCCAGCAGTCTTCCCCGGGTGTCCGACACTGAAGCTTTCTTT
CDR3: CASSLPRVSDTEAFF

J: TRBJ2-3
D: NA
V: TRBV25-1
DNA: TGTGCCAGCGGGCGGGGCGTCGGTACGCAGTATTTT
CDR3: CASGRGVGTQYF

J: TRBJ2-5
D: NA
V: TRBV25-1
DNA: TGTGCCAGCAGTGAATCGGCAGGGGAACCCCTAGAGACCCAGTACTTC
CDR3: CASSESAGEPLETQYF

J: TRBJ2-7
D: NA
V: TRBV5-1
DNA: TGCGCCAGGGAACCCGGGACTCCTAGCTCCTACGAGCAGTACTTC
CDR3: CAREPGTPSSYEQYF

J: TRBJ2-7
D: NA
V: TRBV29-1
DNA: TGCAGCGTTGGACCGGGAAGTAGTGGCGCTTACGAGCAGTACTTC
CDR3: CSVGPGSSGAYEQYF

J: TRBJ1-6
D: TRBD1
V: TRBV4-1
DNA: TGCGCCAGCAGCCAGGGGACAGGTCAAACTTTAGGTAATTCACCCCTCCACTTT
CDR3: CASSQGTGQTLGNSPLHF

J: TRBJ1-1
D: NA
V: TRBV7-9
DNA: TGTGCCAGCAGCTTTGCGGGAACTGAAGCTTTCTTT
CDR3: CASSFAGTEAFF

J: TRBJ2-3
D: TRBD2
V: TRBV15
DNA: TGTGCCACCACTACGAGAGCATCTAGCGGGCACACAGATACGCAGTATTTT
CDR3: CATTTRASSGHTDTQYF

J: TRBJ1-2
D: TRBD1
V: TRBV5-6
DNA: TGTGCCAGCAGCATGGGGACAGGGACCTATGGCTACACCTTC
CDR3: CASSMGTGTYGYTF

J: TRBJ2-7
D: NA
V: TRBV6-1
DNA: TGTGCCAGCAGTGGATCGGGGGGCATTTACGAGCAGTACTTC
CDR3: CASSGSGGIYEQYF

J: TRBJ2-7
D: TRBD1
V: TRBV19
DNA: TGTGCCAGTAGTATACGGGACAGGGCCTACGAGCAGTACTTC
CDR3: CASSIRDRAYEQYF

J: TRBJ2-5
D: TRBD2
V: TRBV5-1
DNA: TGCGCCAGCAGCTACCTAGCGGGGGGGCCCGGAGACATACAAGAGACCCAGTACTTC
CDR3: CASSYLAGGPGDIQETQYF

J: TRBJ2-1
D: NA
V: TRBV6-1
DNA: TGTGCCAGCAGGGGCAGGGCCTCCTACAATGAGCAGTTCTTC
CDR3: CASRGRASYNEQFF

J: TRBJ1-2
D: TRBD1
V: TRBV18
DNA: TGTGCCAGCTCACCACGGACAGGGGAAGGTCGTGGCTACACCTTC
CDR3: CASSPRTGEGRGYTF

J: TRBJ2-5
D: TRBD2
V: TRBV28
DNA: TGTGCCAGCAGCGAAGGGACTAGCGGGAGGGAGACCCAGTACTTC
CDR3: CASSEGTSGRETQYF

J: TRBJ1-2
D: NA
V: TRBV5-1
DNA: TGCGCCAGCAAGAACCCGGGGTATGGCTACACCTTC
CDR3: CASKNPGYGYTF

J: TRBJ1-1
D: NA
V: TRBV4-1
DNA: TGCGCCAGCAGCCAAGCCCTACTGAGGGCGAACACTGAAGCTTTCTTT
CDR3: CASSQALLRANTEAFF

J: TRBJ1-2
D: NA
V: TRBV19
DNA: TGTGCCAGTAGTAGCGGGGGGGCGAACTATGGCTACACCTTC
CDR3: CASSSGGANYGYTF

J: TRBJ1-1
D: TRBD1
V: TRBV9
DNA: TGTGCCAGCAGCGGAGAGGACAGGGGGCATGACACTGAAGCTTTCTTT
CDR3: CASSGEDRGHDTEAFF

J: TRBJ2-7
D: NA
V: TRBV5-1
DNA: TGCGCCAGCAGGCGGCAGGGCGGAGGGGAGCAGTACTTC
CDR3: CASRRQGGGEQYF

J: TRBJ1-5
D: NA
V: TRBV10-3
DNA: TGTGCCATCAGTGACAATAGCAATCAGCCCCAGCATTTT
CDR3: CAISDNSNQPQHF

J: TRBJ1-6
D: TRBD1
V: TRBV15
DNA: TGTGCCACCAGCAGGCCGGGACAGGCGGATTCACCCCTCCACTTT
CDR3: CATSRPGQADSPLHF

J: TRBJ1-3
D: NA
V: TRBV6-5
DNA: TGTGCCAGCAGTTACTCTGGCGCGGGGGGAAACACCATATATTTT
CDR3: CASSYSGAGGNTIYF

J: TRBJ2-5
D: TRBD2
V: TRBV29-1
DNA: TGCAGCGTGTTGGGCCTTCCTAGCGGTAGAGGGCAAGAGACCCAGTACTTC
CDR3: CSVLGLPSGRGQETQYF

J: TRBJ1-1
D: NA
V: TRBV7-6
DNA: TGTGCCAGCAGCTTAACCCAATCGGGGGAAATGGTCAAGGGCACTGAAGCTTTCTTT
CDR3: CASSLTQSGEMVKGTEAFF

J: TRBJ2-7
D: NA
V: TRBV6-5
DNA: TGTGCCAGCAGTTACTCAGAGACGGCGGGCGAGCAGTACTTC
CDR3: CASSYSETAGEQYF

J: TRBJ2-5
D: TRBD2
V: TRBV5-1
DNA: TGCGCCAGCAGCTCCGGGACTAGCGGCAACAAAGAGACCCAGTACTTC
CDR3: CASSSGTSGNKETQYF

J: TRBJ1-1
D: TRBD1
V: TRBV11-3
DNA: TGTGCCGGCGGACAGGCAGGCACTGAAGCTTTCTTT
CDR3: CAGGQAGTEAFF

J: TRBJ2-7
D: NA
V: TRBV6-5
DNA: TGTGCCAGCAGTTACGGGACTCCGAGCTCCTACGAGCAGTACTTC
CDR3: CASSYGTPSSYEQYF

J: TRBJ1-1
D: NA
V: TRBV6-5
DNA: TGTGCCAGCAGTTACCGAAGGGGAAGGGCCGAAGCTTTCTTT
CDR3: CASSYRRGRAEAFF

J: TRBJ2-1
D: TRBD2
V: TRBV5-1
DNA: TGCGCCAGCAGCTTGGCCACGGGGGGGCTCAATGAGCAGTTCTTC
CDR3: CASSLATGGLNEQFF

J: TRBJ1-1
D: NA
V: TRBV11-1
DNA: TGTGCCAGCAAATGGGGGGTATACACTGAAGCTTTCTTT
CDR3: CASKWGVYTEAFF

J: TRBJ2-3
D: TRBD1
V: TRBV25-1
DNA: TGTGCCAGCAGTGGCCGGACAGGGGGCGCGACAGATACGCAGTATTTT
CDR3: CASSGRTGGATDTQYF

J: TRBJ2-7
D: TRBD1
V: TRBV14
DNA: TGTGCCAGCAGCCAAGATCTACGTGGACAGGTCCGGCACCTCTACGAGCAGTACTTC
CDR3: CASSQDLRGQVRHLYEQYF

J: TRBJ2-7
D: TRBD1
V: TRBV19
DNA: TGTGCCAGTAGTTCCGGGACAGGGAGATACGAGCAGTACTTC
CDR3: CASSSGTGRYEQYF

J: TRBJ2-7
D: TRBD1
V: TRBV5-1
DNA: TGCGCCAGCAGCCGAGGACAGGGGGACTACGAGCAGTACTTC
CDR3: CASSRGQGDYEQYF

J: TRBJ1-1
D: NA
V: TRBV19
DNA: TGTGCCAGTAGTATAGGCTCAGGGGCTGAAGCTTTCTTT
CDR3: CASSIGSGAEAFF

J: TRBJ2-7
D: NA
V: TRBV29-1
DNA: TGCAGCGTTGAAGATGGCGGGGACGAGCAGTACTTC
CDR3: CSVEDGGDEQYF

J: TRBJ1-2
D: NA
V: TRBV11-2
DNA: TGTGCCAGCAGCTTAGAGGGCAGGCTCGGAGGCTACACCTTC
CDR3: CASSLEGRLGGYTF

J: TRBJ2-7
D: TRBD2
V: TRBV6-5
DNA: TGTGCCAGCAGTTTTACCGGGACTATGGCCGAGCAGTACTTC
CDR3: CASSFTGTMAEQYF

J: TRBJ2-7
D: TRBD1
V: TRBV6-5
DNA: TGTGCCAGCAGCCCCGGGACAGCCCTCTACGAGCAGTACTTC
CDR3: CASSPGTALYEQYF

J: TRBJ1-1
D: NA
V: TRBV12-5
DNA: TGTGCTAGTGGTTTGGTCTTGGGGAGGGAGCGGAACACTGAAGCTTTCTTT
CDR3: CASGLVLGRERNTEAFF

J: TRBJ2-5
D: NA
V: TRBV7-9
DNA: TGTGCCAGCAGCTTATCCAGTGAAGAGACCCAGTACTTC
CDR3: CASSLSSEETQYF

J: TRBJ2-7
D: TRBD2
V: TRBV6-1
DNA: TGTGCCAGCAGACTAGCGAGGCCCTACGAGCAGTACTTC
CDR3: CASRLARPYEQYF

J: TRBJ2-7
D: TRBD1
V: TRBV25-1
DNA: TGTGCCAGCTCAGAATCCGGGACAGTTCAATTCTACGAGCAGTACTTC
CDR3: CASSESGTVQFYEQYF